This T cell receptor beta chain was recovered during a study of PD-1 blockade in classical Hodgkin lymphoma. The method was immunoSEQ multiplex PCR; TCRdb's version includes in-frame clones alone and lacks a portion of them. The repertoire consists of approximately 100,000 clones, with roughly 89% occurring once and the leading ten covering under 8.5%. Germline assignment: CDR1 SGHAT and CDR2 FQNNGV. Trimming took 2 bases from V and 4 from J, leaving 14 bases between them. There are 15 residues in the CDR3. Worth noting for this clone: What it binds is unknown.

Regarding the study as a whole: According to reports, newly diagnosed patients had lower baseline TCR diversity than healthy donors, and relapsed/refractory patients had lower baseline TCR diversity still.

In every patient, relapse followed autologous stem cell transplantation, while exposure to brentuximab vedotin differed. The material was peripheral blood mononuclear cells (PBMCs), obtained before the second cycle of nivolumab. This chain connects TRBV11-2 to TRBJ1-1, with D possibly being TRBD1 (6 bases). This sequence originates from a human donor with classical Hodgkin lymphoma. The CDR3 region is CASSLIRGPGTEAFF. The CDR3 DNA follows: TGTGCCAGCAGCTTAATCAGGGGCCCGGGCACTGAAGCTTTCTTT.